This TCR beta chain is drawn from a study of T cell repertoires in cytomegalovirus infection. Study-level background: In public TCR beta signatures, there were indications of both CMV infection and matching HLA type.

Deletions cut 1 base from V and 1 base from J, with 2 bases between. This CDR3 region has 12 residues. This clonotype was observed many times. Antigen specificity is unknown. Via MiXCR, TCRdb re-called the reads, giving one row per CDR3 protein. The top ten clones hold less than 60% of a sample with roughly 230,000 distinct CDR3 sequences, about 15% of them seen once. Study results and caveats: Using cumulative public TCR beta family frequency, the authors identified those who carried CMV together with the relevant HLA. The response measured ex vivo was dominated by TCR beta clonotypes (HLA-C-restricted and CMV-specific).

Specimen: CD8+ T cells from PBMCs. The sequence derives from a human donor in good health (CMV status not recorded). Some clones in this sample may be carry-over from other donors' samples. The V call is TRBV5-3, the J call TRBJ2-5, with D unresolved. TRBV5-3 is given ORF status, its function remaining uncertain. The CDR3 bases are TGTGCCAGAAGCTTGACCCAAGAGACCCAGTACTTC. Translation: CARSLTQETQYF.